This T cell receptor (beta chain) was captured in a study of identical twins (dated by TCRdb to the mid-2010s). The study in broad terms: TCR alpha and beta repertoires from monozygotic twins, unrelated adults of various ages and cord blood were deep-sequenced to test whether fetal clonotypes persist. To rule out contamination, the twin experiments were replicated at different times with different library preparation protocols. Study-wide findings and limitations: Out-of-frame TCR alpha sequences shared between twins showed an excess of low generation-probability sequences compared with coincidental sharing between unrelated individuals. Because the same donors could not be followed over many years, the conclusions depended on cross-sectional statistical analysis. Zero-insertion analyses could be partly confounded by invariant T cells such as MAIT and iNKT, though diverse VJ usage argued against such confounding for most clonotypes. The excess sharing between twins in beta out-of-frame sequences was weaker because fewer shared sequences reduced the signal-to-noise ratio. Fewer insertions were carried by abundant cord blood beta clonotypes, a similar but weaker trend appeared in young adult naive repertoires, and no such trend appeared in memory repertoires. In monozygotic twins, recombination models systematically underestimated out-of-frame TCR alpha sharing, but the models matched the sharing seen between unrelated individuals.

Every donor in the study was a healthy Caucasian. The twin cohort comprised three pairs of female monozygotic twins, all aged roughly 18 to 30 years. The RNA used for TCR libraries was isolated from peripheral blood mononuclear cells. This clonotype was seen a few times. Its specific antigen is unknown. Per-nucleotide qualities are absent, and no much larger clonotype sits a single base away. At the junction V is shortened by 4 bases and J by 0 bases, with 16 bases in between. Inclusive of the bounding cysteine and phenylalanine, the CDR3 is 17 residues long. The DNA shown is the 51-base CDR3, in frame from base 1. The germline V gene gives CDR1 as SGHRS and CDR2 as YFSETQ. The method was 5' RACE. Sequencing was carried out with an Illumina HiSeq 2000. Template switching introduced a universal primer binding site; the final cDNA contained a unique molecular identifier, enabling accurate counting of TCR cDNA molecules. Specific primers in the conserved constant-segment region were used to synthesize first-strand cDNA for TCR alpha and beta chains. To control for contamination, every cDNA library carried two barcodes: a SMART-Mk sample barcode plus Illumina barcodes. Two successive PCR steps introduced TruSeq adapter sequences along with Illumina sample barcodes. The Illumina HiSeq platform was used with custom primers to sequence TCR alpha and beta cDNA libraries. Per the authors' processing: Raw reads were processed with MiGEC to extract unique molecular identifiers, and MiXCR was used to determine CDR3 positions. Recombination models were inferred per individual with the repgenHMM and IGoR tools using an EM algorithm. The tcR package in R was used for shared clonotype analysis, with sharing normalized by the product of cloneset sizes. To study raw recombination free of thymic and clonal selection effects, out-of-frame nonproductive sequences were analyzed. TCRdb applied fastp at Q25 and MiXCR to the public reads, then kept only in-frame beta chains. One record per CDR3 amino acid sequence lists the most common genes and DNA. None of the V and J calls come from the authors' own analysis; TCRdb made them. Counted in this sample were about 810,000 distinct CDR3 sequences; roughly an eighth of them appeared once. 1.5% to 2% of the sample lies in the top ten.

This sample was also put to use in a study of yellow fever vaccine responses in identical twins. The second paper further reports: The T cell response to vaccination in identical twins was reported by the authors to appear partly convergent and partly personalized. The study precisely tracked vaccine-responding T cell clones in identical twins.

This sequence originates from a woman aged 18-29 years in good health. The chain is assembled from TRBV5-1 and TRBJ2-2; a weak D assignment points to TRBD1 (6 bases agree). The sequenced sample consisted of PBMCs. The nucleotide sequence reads TGCGCCAGCAGCCCTCCCAACAGGGACCCGAACACCGGGGAGCTGTTTTTT. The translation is CASSPPNRDPNTGELFF.